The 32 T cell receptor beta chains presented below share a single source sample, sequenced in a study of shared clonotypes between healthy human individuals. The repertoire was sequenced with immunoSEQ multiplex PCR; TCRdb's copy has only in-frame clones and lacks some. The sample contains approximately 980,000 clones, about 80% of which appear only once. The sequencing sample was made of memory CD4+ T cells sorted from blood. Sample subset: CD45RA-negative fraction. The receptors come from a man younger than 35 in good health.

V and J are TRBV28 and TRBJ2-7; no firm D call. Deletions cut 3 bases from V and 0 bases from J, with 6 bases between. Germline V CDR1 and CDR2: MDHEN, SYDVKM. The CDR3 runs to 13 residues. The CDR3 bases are TGTGCCAGCAGTTTGGTAGCCTCCTACGAGCAGTACTTC. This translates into CASSLVASYEQYF.

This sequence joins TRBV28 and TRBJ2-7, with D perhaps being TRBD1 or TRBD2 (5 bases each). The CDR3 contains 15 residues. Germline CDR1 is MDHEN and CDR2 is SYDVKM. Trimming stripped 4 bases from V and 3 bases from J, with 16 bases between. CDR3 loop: CASSSYREGFYEQYF. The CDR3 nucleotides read TGTGCCAGCAGTTCCTACCGCGAGGGGTTCTACGAGCAGTACTTC. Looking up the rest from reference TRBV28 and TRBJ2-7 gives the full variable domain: DVKVTQSSRYLVKRTGEKVFLECVQDMDHENMFWYRQDPGLGLRLIYFSYDVKMKEKGDIPEGYSVSREKKERFSLILESASTNQTSMYLCASSSYREGFYEQYFGPGTRLTVT.

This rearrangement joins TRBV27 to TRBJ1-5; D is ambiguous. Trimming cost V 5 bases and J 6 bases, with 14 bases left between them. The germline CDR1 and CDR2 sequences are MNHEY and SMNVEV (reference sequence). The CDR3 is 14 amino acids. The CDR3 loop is CASSTDGSSQPQHF. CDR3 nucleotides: TGTGCCAGCAGTACGGACGGTTCCAGTCAGCCCCAGCATTTT.

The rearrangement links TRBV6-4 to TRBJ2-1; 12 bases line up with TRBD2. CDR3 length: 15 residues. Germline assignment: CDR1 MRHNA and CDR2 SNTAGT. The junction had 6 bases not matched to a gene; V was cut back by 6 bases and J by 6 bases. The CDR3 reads CASSRLAGVGNEQFF. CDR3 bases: TGTGCCAGCAGCCGACTAGCGGGAGTCGGCAATGAGCAGTTCTTC.

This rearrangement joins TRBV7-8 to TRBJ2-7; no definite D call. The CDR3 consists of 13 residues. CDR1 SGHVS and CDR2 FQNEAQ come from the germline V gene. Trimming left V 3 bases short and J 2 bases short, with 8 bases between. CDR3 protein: CASSFKQAYEQYF. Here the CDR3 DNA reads TGTGCCAGCAGCTTCAAGCAAGCCTACGAGCAGTACTTC.

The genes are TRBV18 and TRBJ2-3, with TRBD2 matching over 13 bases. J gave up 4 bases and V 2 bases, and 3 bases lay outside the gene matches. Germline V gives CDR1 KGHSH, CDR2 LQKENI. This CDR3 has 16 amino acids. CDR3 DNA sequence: TGTGCCAGCTCACCAGGACTAGCGGGGGAGGCAGATACGCAGTATTTT. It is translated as CASSPGLAGEADTQYF.

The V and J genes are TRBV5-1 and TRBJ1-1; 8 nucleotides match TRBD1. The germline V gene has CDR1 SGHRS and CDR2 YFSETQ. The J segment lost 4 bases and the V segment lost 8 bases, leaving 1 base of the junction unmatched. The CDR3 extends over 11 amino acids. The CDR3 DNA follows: TGCGCCAGTACAGGGGGCACTGAAGCTTTCTTT. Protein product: CASTGGTEAFF.

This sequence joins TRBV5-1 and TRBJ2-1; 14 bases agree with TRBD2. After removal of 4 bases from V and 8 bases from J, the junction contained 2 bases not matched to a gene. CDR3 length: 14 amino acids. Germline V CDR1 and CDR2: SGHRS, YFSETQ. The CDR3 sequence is CASSPGLAGDEQFF. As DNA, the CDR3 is TGCGCCAGCAGCCCGGGACTAGCGGGAGATGAGCAGTTCTTC.

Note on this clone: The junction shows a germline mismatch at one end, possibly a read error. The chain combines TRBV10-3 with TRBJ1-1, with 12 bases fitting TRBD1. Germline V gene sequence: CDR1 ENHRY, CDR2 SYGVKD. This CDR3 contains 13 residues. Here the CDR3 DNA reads TGTGGCATCAAGGGACAGGGGGCCACTGAAGCTTTCTTT. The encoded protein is CGIKGQGATEAFF.

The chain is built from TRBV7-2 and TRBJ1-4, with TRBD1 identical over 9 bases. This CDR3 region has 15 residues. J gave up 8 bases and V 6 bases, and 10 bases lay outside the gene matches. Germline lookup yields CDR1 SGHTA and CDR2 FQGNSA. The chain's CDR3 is CASSRPGQGEEKLFF. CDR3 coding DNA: TGTGCCAGCAGTCGTCCGGGACAGGGTGAAGAAAAACTGTTTTTT.

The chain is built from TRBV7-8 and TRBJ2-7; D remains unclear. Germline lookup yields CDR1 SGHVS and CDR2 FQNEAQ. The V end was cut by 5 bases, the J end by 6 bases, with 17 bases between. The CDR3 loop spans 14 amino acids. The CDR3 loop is CASSPGPSRAEQYF. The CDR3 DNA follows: TGTGCCAGCAGCCCCGGTCCAAGTAGGGCCGAGCAGTACTTC.

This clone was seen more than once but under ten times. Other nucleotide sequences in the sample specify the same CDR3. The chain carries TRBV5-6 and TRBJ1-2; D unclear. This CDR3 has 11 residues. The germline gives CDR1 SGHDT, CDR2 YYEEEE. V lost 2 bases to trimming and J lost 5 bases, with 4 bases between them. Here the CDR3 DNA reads TGTGCCAGCAGCTTAGGGTATGGCTACACCTTC. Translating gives CASSLGYGYTF.

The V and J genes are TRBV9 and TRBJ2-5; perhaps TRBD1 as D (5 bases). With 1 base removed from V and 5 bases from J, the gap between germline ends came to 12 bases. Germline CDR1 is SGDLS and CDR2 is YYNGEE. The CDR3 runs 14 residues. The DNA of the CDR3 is TGTGCCAGCAGCGTATCTGGGGCGCGGGAGACCCAGTACTTC. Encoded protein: CASSVSGARETQYF. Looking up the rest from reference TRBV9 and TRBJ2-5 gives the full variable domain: DSGVTQTPKHLITATGQRVTLRCSPRSGDLSVYWYQQSLDQGLQFLIQYYNGEERAKGNILERFSAQQFPDLHSELNLSSLELGDSALYFCASSVSGARETQYFGPGTRLLVL.

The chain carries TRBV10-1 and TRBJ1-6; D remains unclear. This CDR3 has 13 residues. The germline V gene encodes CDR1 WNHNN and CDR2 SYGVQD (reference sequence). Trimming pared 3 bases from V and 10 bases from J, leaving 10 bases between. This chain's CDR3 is CASSDGPRSPLHF. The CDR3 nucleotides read TGCGCCAGCAGTGATGGACCCCGGTCACCCCTCCACTTT.

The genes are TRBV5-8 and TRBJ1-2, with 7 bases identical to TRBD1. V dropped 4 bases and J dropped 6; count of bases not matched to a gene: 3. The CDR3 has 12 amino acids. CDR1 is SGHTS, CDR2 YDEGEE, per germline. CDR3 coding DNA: TGTGCCAGCAGCCTACAGGGGAATGGCTACACCTTC. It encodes CASSLQGNGYTF.

The CDR3 nucleotides are TGTGCCAGTAGTTCAGACCGACAGATACCTATGAACACTGAAGCTTTCTTT. Protein product: CASSSDRQIPMNTEAFF. This sequence joins TRBV19 and TRBJ1-1; D is perhaps TRBD1 (5 bases). The CDR3 runs 17 residues. Per germline, CDR1 LNHDA and CDR2 SQIVND (reference sequence). Trimming took 5 bases from V and 0 from J, leaving 19 bases between them.

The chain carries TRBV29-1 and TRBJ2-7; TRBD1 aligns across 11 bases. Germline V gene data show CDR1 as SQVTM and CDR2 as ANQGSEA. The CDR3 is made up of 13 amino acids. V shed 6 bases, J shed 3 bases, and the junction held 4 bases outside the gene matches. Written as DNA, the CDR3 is TGCAGCGTCAAGGGGACAGGGGGCTACGAGCAGTACTTC. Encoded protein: CSVKGTGGYEQYF.

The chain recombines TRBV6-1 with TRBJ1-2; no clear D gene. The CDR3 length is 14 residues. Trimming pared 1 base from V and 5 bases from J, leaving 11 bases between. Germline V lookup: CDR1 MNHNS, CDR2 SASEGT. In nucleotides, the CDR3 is TGTGCCAGCAGTGAAGTTTTTGTACTGTATGGCTACACCTTC. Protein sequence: CASSEVFVLYGYTF.

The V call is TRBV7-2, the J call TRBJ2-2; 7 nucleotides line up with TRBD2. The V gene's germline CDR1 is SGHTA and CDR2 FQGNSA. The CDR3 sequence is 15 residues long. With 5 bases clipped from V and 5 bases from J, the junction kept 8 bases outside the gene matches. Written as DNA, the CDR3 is TGTGCCAGCAGCAGGGAGGGCCCTCTGACCGGGGAGCTGTTTTTT. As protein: CASSREGPLTGELFF.

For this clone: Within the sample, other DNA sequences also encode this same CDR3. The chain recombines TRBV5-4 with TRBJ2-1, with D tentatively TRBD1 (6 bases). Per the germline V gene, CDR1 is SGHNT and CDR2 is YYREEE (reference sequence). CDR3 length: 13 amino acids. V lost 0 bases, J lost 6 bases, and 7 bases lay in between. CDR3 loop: CASSLAGVNEQFF. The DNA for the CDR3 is TGTGCCAGCAGCTTGGCAGGGGTCAATGAGCAGTTCTTC. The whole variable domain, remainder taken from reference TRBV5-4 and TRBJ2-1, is ETGVTQSPTHLIKTRGQQVTLRCSSQSGHNTVSWYQQALGQGPQFIFQYYREEENGRGNFPPRFSGLQFPNYSSELNVNALELDDSALYLCASSLAGVNEQFFGPGTRLTVL.

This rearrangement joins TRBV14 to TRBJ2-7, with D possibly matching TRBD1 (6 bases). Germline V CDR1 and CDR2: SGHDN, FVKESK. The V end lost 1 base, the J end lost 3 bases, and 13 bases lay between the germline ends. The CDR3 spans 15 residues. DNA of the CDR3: TGTGCCAGCAGCCAAGCAAACAGGGCACTCTACGAGCAGTACTTC. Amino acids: CASSQANRALYEQYF.

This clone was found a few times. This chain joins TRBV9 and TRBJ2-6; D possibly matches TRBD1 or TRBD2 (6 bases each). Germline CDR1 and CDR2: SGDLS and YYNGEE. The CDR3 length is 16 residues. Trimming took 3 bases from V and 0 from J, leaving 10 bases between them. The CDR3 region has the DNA TGTGCCAGCAGCGAGGGGGGCAGCTCTGGGGCCAACGTCCTGACTTTC. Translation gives CASSEGGSSGANVLTF.

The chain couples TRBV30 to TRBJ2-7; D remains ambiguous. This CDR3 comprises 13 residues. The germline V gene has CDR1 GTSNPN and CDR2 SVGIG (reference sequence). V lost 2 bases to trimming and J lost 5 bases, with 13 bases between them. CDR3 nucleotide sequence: TGTGCCTGGAGTTTCAAGGTTCTCAACGAGCAGTACTTC. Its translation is CAWSFKVLNEQYF.

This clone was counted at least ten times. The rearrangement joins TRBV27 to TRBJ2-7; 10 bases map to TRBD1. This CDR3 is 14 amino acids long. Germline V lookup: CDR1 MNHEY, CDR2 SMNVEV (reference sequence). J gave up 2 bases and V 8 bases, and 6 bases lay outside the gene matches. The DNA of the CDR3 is TGTGCCAGCGGCAAAGGGACAGGGGCCTACGAGCAGTACTTC. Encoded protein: CASGKGTGAYEQYF.

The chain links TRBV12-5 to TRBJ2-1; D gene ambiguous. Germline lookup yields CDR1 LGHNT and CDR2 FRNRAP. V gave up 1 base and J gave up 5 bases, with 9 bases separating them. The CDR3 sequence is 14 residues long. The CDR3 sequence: CASGLGGRNNEQFF. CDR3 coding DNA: TGTGCTAGTGGTTTGGGAGGACGGAACAATGAGCAGTTCTTC.

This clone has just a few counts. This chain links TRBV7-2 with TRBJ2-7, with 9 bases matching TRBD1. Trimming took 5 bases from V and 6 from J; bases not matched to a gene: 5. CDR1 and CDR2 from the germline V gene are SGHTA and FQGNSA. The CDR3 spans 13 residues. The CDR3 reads CASSNRDRAEQYF. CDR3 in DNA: TGTGCCAGCAGCAACCGGGACAGGGCCGAGCAGTACTTC. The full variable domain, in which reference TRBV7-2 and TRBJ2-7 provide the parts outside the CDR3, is GAGVSQSPSNKVTEKGKDVELRCDPISGHTALYWYRQSLGQGLEFLIYFQGNSAPDKSGLPSDRFSAERTGGSVSTLTIQRTQQEDSAVYLCASSNRDRAEQYFGPGTRLTVT.

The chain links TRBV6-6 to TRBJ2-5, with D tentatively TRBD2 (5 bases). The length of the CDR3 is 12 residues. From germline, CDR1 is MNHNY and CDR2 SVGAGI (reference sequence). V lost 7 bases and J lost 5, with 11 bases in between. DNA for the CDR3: TGTGCCAGCACTCCGGGGTGGGAGACCCAGTACTTC. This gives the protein CASTPGWETQYF.

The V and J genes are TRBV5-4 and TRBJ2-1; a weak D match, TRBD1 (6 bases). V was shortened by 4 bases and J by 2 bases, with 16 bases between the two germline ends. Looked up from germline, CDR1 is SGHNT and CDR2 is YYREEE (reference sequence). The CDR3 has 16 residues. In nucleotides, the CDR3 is TGTGCCAGCAGCCAGGGGTCCTCGTACGCCTACAATGAGCAGTTCTTC. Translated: CASSQGSSYAYNEQFF.

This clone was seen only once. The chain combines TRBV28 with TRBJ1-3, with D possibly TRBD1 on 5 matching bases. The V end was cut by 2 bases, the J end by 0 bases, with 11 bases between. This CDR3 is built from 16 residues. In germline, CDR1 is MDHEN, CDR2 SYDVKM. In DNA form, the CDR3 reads TGTGCCAGCAGTTTACCAGGGCTTATCTCTGGAAACACCATATATTTT. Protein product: CASSLPGLISGNTIYF.

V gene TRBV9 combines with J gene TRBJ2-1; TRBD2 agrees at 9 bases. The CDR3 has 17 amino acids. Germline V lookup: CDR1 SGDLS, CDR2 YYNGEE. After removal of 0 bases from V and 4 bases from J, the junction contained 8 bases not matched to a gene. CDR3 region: CASSVARSGRPYNEQFF. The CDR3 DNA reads TGTGCCAGCAGCGTAGCCCGGAGCGGGAGGCCTTACAATGAGCAGTTCTTC.

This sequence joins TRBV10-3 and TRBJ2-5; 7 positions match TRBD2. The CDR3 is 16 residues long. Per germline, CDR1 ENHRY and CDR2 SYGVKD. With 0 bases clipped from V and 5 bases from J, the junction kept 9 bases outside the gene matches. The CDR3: CAISESGAGHGETQYF. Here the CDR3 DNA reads TGTGCCATCAGTGAGTCAGGAGCGGGGCATGGGGAGACCCAGTACTTC.

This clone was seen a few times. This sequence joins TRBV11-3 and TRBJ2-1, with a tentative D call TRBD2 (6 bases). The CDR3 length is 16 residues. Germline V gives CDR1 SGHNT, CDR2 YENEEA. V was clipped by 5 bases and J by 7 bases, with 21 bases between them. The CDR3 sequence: CASSPGGTLSGNEQFF. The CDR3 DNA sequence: TGTGCCAGCAGCCCAGGAGGGACTCTTTCTGGGAATGAGCAGTTCTTC.